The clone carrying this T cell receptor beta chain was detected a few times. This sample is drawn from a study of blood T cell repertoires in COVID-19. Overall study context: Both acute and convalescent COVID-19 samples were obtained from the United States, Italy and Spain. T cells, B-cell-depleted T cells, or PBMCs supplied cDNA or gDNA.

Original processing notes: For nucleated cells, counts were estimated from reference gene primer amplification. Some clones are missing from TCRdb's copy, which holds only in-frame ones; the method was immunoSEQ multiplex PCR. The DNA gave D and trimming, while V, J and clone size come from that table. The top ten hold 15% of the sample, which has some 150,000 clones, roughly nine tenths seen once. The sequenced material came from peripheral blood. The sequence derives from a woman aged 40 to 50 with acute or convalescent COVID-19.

CDR3 nucleotide sequence: TGCGCCAGCAGCGAGGGACAGGGGGCAAGTCAGCCCCAGCATTTT. This sequence encodes CASSEGQGASQPQHF. The chain joins TRBV5-1 to TRBJ1-5; 12 nucleotides agree with TRBD1. This CDR3 is 15 amino acids long. CDR1 is SGHRS, CDR2 YFSETQ, per germline. The J segment lost 6 bases and the V segment lost 4 bases, leaving 5 bases of the junction unmatched. Full variable domain (missing parts from reference TRBV5-1 and TRBJ1-5): KAGVTQTPRYLIKTRGQQVTLSCSPISGHRSVSWYQQTPGQGLQFLFEYFSETQRNKGNFPGRFSGRQFSNSRSEMNVSTLELGDSALYLCASSEGQGASQPQHFGDGTRLSIL.